This T cell receptor (beta chain) was sequenced in a study of T cells in localized non-small cell lung cancer. Sequenced by immunoSEQ multiplex PCR; TCRdb stores in-frame clones only, minus some. The table includes under 55,000 clones, around 81% detected once. With respect to this clone: The antigen is unknown.

Regarding the study as a whole: Greater blood T cell density accompanied longer overall survival. Appearances in adjacent lung were noted for a median about 50 of the top 100 tumor clones.

Trimming left V 0 bases short and J 0 bases short, with 5 bases between. CDR3 length: 14 amino acids. Germline CDR1 is SGHVS and CDR2 is FNYEAQ. This chain uses TRBV7-6 with TRBJ1-1; no clear D gene. This material consisted of PBMCs, taken before any cancer treatment. The receptor was isolated from a woman aged 35-75 years with stage II lung adenocarcinoma. CDR3 DNA sequence: TGTGCCAGCAGCTTAGCCCCCATGAACACTGAAGCTTTCTTT. This encodes CASSLAPMNTEAFF.